This TCR beta chain appears in the sequencing data of a study of cytomegalovirus exposure and HLA in healthy donors. Background on the study: It was reported in a later analysis that the same platform had been used for the 120 validation repertoires as for the approximately 730 first-cohort repertoires. Study-level results: The investigators catalogued some 160 TCR beta chains as cytomegalovirus-associated. Rarity characterized most TCR sequences, yet some public TCRs appeared in many donors. A few CMV-associated chains proved CMV antigen-specific in vitro.

CDR3 length equals 12 residues. The V and J ends lost 2 bases and 5 bases respectively, with 10 bases between them. The germline gives CDR1 SQVTM, CDR2 ANQGSEA. Assay used: immunoSEQ multiplex PCR; TCRdb lists only in-frame clones, some missing. This sample has under 400,000 clones; 80% to 90% occur once, and the top ten carry under 0.9%. As concerns this clone: Its antigen remains unidentified.

The sequencing input was PBMCs. V and J are TRBV29-1 and TRBJ2-7; D may be TRBD1 (5 bases). This clonotype was obtained from a woman under 30 in good health and CMV-seronegative. The CDR3 nucleotides read TGCAGCGTTGAAAAGGGGTCGCACGAGCAGTACTTC. It translates to CSVEKGSHEQYF.